This TCR beta chain is from a study of blood T cell repertoires in COVID-19. Study context: Sites in the United States, Italy and Spain provided acute and convalescent COVID-19 samples. PBMCs, B-cell-depleted T cells, or T cells provided the cDNA or gDNA that made up the material.

Profiled with immunoSEQ multiplex PCR; TCRdb holds only in-frame clones, not every one. Here the sample spans 380,000 or so clones, roughly 90% being singletons. V lost 7 bases and J lost 8, with 18 bases in between. Germline assignment: CDR1 MDHEN and CDR2 SYDVKM. The CDR3 has 14 amino acids. Material for sequencing was peripheral blood. The sequence derives from a man aged 40-55 years with acute or convalescent COVID-19. The gene calls are TRBV28 and TRBJ2-1, with no clear D. The CDR3 region has the DNA TGTGCCAGCACCCCCCTGCGCGATAGATATGAGCAGTTCTTC. It yields the protein CASTPLRDRYEQFF.